In this sample, the clone carrying this TCR beta chain turned up a few times. What it binds is unknown. These data come from a study of cytomegalovirus exposure and HLA in healthy donors. Overall study results and limits: Later on, analysis showed that most CMV-associated TCR beta chains appeared to be HLA-restricted. Exclusion as indistinguishable affected some V segments, including TRBV6-2 and TRBV6-3.

Trimming took 0 bases from V and 12 from J, leaving 9 bases between them. CDR1 and CDR2 (germline): SGHTA, FQGNSA. This CDR3 comprises 12 residues. PCR employed 60 Vbeta and 13 Jbeta primers. Profiled with immunoSEQ multiplex PCR; TCRdb holds only in-frame clones, not every one. The table includes 99,000 or so clones, approximately 11% detected once. Sample: PBMCs. This receptor was identified in a man aged 35 to 55 in good health and CMV-seropositive. The rearrangement links TRBV7-2 to TRBJ2-1; D may be TRBD2 (6 bases). The CDR3 protein is CASSLAVEGQFF. Here the CDR3 DNA reads TGTGCCAGCAGCTTAGCGGTGGAGGGGCAGTTCTTC.